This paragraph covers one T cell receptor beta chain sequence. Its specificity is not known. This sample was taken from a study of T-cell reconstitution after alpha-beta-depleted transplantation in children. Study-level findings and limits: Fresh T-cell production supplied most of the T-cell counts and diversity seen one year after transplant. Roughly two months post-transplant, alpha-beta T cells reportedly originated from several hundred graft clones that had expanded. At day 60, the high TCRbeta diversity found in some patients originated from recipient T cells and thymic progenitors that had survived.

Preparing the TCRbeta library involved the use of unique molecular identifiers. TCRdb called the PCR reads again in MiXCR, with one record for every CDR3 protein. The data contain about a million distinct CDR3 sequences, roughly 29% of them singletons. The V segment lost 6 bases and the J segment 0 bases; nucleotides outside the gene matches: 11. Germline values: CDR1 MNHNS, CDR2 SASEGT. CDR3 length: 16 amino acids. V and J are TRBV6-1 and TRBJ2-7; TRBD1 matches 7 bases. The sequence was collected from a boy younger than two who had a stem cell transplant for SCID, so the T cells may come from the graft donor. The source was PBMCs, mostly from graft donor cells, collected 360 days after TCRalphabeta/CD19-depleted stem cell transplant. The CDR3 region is CASRPRTGASSYEQYF. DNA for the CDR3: TGTGCCAGCAGACCGAGGACAGGCGCCAGCTCCTACGAGCAGTACTTC.